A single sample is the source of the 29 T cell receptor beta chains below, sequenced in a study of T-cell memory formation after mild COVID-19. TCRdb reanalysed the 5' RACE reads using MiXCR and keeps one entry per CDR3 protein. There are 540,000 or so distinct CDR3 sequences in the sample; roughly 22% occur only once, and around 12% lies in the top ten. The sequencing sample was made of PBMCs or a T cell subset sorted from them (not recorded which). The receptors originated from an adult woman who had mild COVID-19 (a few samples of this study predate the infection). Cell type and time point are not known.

CDR3 sequence reads: CASHSQGGNQPQHF. The CDR3, as DNA: TGTGCCAGCCACTCCCAGGGGGGCAATCAGCCCCAGCATTTT. This rearrangement joins TRBV6-2 or TRBV6-3 to TRBJ1-5; TRBD1 agrees at 7 bases. V trimming: 8 bases; J trimming: 2 bases; junction bases outside the gene matches: 6. The CDR3 has 14 amino acids. The germline CDR1 and CDR2 sequences are MNHEY and SVGEGT.

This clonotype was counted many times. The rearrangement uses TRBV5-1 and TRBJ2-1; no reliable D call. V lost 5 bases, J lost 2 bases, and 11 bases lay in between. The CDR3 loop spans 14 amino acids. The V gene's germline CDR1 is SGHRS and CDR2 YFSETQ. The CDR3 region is CASRWAETYNEQFF. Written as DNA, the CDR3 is TGCGCCAGCAGGTGGGCCGAAACCTACAATGAGCAGTTCTTC.

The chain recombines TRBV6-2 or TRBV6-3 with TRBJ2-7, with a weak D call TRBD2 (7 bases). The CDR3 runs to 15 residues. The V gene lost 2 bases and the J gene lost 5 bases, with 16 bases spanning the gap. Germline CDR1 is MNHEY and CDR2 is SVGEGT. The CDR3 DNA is TGTGCCAGCAGTTACGGTGCCGGGGGGCGGAACGAGCAGTACTTC. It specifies CASSYGAGGRNEQYF.

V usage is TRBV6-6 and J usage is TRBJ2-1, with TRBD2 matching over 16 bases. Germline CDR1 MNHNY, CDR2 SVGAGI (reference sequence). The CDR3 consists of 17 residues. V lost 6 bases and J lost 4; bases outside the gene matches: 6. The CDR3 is CASRFGTSGRGYNEQFF. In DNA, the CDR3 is TGTGCCAGCAGGTTCGGGACTAGCGGGAGGGGGTACAATGAGCAGTTCTTC.

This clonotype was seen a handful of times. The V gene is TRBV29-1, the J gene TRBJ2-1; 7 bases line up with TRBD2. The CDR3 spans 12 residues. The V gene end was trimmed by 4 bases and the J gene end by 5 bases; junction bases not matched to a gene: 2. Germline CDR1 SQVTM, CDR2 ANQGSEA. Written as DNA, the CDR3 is TGCAGCGTTGTCACTAGCGACAATGAGCAGTTCTTC. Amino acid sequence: CSVVTSDNEQFF.

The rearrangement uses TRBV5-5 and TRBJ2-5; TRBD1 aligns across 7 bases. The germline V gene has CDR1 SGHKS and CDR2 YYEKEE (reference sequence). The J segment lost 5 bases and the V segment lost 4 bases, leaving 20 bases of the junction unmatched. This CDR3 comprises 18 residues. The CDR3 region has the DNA TGTGCCAGCAGCCCCCATTACTCCGACAGGGAAAGTACGGAGACCCAGTACTTC. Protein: CASSPHYSDRESTETQYF. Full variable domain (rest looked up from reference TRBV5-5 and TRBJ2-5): DAGVTQSPTHLIKTRGQQVTLRCSPISGHKSVSWYQQVLGQGPQFIFQYYEKEERGRGNFPDRFSARQFPNYSSELNVNALLLGDSALYLCASSPHYSDRESTETQYFGPGTRLLVL.

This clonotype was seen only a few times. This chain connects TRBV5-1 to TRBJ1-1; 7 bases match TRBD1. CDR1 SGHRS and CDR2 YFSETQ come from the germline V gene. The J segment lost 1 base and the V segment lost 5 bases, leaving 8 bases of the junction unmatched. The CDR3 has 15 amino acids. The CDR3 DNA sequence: TGCGCCAGCAGTTACAGGGGACTCGCGAACACTGAAGCTTTCTTT. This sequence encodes CASSYRGLANTEAFF.

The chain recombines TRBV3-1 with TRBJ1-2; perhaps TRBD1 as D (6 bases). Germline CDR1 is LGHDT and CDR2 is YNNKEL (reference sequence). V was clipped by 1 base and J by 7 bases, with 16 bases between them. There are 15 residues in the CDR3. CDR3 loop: CASSQGDTQSGGYTF. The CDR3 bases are TGTGCCAGCAGCCAAGGGGACACCCAATCCGGTGGCTACACCTTC.

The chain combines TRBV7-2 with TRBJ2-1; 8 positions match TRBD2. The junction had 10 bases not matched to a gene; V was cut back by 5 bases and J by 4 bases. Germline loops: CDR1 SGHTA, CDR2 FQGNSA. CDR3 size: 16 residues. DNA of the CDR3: TGTGCCAGCAGCCCCCAGGGTAGCGGGGTTTACAATGAGCAGTTCTTC. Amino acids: CASSPQGSGVYNEQFF.

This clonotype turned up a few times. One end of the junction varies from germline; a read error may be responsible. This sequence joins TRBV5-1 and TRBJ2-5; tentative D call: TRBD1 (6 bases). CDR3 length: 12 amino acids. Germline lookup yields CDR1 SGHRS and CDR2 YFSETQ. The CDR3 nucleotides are TGCGCCAGCCTATTCCCCCAGGGGCCGAGGGACTTC. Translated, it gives CASLFPQGPRDF.

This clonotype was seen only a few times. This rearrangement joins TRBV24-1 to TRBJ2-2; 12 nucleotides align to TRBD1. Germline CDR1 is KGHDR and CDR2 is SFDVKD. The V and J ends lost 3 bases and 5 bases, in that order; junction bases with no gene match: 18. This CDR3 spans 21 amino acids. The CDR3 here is CATSDVTGTGGVKKGTGELFF. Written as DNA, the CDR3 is TGTGCCACCAGTGATGTCACCGGGACAGGGGGCGTGAAGAAGGGGACCGGGGAGCTGTTTTTT.

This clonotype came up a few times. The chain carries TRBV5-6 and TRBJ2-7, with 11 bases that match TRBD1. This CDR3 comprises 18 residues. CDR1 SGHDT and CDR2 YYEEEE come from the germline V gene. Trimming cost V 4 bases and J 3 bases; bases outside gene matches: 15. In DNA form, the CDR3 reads TGTGCCAGCAGCCCGGACAGGGGGCTCATAGCGGATTACTACGAGCAGTACTTC. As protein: CASSPDRGLIADYYEQYF.

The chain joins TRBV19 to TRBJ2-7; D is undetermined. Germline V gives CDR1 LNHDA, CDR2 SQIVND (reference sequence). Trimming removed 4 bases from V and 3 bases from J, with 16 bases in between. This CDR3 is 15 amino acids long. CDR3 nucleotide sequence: TGTGCCAGTAGTAGATCTGATTCCTATATCTACGAGCAGTACTTC. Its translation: CASSRSDSYIYEQYF.

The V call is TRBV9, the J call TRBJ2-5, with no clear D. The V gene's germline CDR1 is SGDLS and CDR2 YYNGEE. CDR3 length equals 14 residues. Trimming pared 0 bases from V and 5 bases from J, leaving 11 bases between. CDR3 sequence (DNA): TGTGCCAGCAGCGTAGGGACGAAATTGGAGACCCAGTACTTC. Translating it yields CASSVGTKLETQYF.

The CDR3 sequence is CASSFGQGPMNTEAFF. The CDR3 DNA is TGCGCCAGCAGCTTCGGACAGGGACCCATGAACACTGAAGCTTTCTTT. J is TRBJ1-1 and V is TRBV5-1; 8 positions agree with TRBD1. V dropped 2 bases and J dropped 0; count of bases not matched to a gene: 6. The CDR3 has 16 residues. Germline CDR1 and CDR2: SGHRS and YFSETQ. The full variable domain, in which reference TRBV5-1 and TRBJ1-1 provide the parts outside the CDR3, is KAGVTQTPRYLIKTRGQQVTLSCSPISGHRSVSWYQQTPGQGLQFLFEYFSETQRNKGNFPGRFSGRQFSNSRSEMNVSTLELGDSALYLCASSFGQGPMNTEAFFGQGTRLTVV.

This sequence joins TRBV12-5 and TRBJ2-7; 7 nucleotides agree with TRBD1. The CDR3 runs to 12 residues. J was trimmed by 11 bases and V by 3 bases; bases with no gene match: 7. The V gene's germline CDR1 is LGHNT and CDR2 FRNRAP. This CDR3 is CASGFATQGKYF. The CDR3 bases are TGTGCTAGTGGTTTCGCGACACAGGGGAAGTACTTC. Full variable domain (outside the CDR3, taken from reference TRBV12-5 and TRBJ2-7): DARVTQTPRHKVTEMGQEVTMRCQPILGHNTVFWYRQTMMQGLELLAYFRNRAPLDDSGMPKDRFSAEMPDATLATLKIQPSEPRDSAVYFCASGFATQGKYFGPGTRLTVT.

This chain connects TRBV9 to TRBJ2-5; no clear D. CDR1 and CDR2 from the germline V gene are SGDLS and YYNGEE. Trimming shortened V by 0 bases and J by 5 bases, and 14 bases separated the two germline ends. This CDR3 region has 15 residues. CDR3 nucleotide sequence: TGTGCCAGCAGCGTAGGGTTTGGGTATGTTGAGACCCAGTACTTC. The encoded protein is CASSVGFGYVETQYF.

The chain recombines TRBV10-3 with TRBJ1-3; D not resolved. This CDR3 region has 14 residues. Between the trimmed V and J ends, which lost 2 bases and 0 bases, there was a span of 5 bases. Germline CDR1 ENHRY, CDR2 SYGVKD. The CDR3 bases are TGTGCCATCAGTGAGCTGAGCTCTGGAAACACCATATATTTT. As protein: CAISELSSGNTIYF.

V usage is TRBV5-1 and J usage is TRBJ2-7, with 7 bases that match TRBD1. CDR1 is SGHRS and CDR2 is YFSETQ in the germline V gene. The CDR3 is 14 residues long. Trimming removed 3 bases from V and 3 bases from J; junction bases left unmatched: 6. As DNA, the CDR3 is TGCGCCAGCAGCTCCGGGACAGAAAACTACGAGCAGTACTTC. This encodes CASSSGTENYEQYF.

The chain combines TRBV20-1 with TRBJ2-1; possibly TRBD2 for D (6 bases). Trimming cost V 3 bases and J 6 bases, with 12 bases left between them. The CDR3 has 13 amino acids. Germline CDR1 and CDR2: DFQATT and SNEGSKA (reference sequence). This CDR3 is CSASPGTVNEQFF. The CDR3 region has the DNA TGCAGTGCTAGCCCCGGGACTGTCAATGAGCAGTTCTTC.

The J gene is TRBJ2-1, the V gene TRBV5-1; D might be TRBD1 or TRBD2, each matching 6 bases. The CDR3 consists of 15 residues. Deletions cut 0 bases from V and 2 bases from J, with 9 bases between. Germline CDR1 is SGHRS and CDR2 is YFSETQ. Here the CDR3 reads CASSLAGAAYNEQFF. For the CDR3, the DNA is TGCGCCAGCAGCTTGGCGGGGGCGGCCTACAATGAGCAGTTCTTC.

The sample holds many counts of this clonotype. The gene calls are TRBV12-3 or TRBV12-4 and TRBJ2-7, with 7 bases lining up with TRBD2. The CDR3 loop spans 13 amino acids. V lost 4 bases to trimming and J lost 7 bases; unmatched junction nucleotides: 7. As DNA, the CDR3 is TGTGCCAGCAGTTCGGGGGGTGGTGGAGAGCAGTACTTC. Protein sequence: CASSSGGGGEQYF.

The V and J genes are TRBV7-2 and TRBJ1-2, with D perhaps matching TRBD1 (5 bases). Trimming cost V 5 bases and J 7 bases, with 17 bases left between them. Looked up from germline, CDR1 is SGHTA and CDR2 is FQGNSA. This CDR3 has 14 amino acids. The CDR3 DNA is TGTGCCAGCAGCCTGAACACGGGGGTGCGTGGCTACACCTTC. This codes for CASSLNTGVRGYTF.

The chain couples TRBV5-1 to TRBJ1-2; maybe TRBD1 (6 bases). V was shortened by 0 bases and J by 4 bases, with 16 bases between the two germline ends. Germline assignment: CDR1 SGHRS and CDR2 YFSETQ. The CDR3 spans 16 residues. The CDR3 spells CASSLEGEPSLYGYTF. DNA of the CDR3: TGCGCCAGCAGCTTGGAGGGGGAGCCCTCACTCTATGGCTACACCTTC.

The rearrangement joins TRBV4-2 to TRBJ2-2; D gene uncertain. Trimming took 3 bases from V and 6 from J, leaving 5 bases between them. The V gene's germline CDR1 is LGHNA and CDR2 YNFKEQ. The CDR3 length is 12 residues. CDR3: CASSHGAGELFF. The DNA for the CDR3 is TGTGCCAGCAGCCATGGGGCCGGGGAGCTGTTTTTT.

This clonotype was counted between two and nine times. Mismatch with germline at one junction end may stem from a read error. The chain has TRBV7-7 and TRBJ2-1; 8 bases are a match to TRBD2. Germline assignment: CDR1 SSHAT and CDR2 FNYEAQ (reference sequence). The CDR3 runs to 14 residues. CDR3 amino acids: CASSSSGPANEQFF. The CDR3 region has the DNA TGTGCTAGCAGCTCTAGCGGGCCGGCAAATGAGCAGTTCTTC.

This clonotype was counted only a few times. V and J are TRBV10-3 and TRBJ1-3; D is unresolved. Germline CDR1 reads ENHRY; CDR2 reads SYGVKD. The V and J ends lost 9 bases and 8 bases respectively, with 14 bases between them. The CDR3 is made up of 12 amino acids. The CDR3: CAIRGSSDTIYF. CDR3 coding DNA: TGTGCCATTAGAGGGTCTTCGGACACCATATATTTT.

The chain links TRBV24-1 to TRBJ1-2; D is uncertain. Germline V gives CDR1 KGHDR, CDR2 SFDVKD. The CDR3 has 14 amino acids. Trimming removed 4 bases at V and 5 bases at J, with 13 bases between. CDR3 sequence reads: CATSEEGNSYGYTF. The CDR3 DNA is TGTGCCACCAGTGAGGAAGGAAATTCGTATGGCTACACCTTC.

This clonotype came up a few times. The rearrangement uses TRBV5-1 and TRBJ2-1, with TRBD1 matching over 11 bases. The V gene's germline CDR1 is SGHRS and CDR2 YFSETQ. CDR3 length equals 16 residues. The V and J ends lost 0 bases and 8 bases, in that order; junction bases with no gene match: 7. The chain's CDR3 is CASSLGGQGARDEQFF. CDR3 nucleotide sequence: TGCGCCAGCAGCTTGGGAGGACAGGGGGCGCGGGATGAGCAGTTCTTC.